This T cell receptor (beta chain) was captured by sequencing in a study of OX40 agonist ivuxolimab in advanced cancers. Study context: Among those enrolled, mean age was about 63 years (range roughly 23 to 85) and 82.7% were male.

Exclusion applied to patients with autoimmune disease history or systemic immunosuppression. Notes on this clone: Antigen: not known.

Findings of the study overall: Partial responders receiving 0.1-3.0 mg/kg showed among the lowest clonal expansion. Clonal expansion by week 6 occurred in CD4+ and CD8+ blood T cells (at 0.1 to 3.0 mg/kg).

Clones were read by immunoSEQ multiplex PCR, and TCRdb kept only the in-frame ones, dropping some. The sample includes almost 80,000 clones, 84% of them seen just once. The CDR3 extends over 14 amino acids. The V and J ends lost 3 bases and 0 bases respectively, with 7 bases between them. Germline CDR1 reads SNHLY; CDR2 reads FYNNEI. The clonotype comes from an adult with an advanced solid tumor such as melanoma, head and neck, liver or kidney cancer. This specimen consisted of CD4+ or CD8+ T cells sorted from blood, obtained in a trial of the OX40 agonist ivuxolimab. The chain has TRBV2 and TRBJ2-3, with D possibly TRBD1 on 5 matching bases. Here the CDR3 DNA reads TGTGCCAGCAGTGACGACAGAAGCACAGATACGCAGTATTTT. It specifies CASSDDRSTDTQYF.